Following are 19 T cell receptor beta chains from one sample sequenced in a study of Ad26.COV2.S vaccination and SARS-CoV-2 variants. As for treatment: around 19 received Ad26.COV2.S at low or high dose, single or two shots; about 5 received placebo; per-sample allocation not given. Sampling was done on day 63 after the first vaccine or placebo injection. Libraries were prepared by immunoSEQ multiplex PCR; TCRdb keeps only in-frame clonotypes and omits some of them. The sample contains hundreds of thousands of clones, around 86% of which appear only once. The material was peripheral blood, obtained in a trial of Ad26.COV2.S vaccine versus placebo. The receptors here all came from a person between 18 and 65 years old who received the Ad26.COV2.S COVID-19 vaccine or a placebo.

V gene TRBV19 combines with J gene TRBJ2-7, with D unclear. There are 14 residues in the CDR3. V lost 1 base and J 2 bases, leaving 9 bases between the germline ends. Germline loops: CDR1 LNHDA, CDR2 SQIVND (reference sequence). The CDR3 sequence: CASSIALGAYEQYF. The CDR3 DNA is TGTGCCAGTAGTATAGCCCTCGGAGCCTACGAGCAGTACTTC.

The chain has TRBV19 and TRBJ2-7, with D unresolved. Trimming shortened V by 3 bases and J by 4 bases, and 16 bases separated the two germline ends. Germline V lookup: CDR1 LNHDA, CDR2 SQIVND (reference sequence). This CDR3 region has 15 residues. The DNA of the CDR3 is TGTGCCAGTAGTATCTTTCACACTGGGGTATACGAGCAGTACTTC. Protein sequence: CASSIFHTGVYEQYF.

The chain couples TRBV7-2 to TRBJ1-2; D perhaps matches TRBD1 (5 bases). The V gene's germline CDR1 is SGHTA and CDR2 FQGNSA. The ends were cut back, 1 base at V and 8 bases at J, with 20 bases in the middle. The CDR3 covers 16 residues. DNA for the CDR3: TGTGCCAGCAGCTTAGGGTGGGTTAAAGGGGAAAGCGGCTACACCTTC. Translated, it gives CASSLGWVKGESGYTF.

The chain employs TRBV3-1 (or the pseudogene TRBV3-2) and TRBJ2-6; the match to TRBD2 covers 9 bases. V lost 0 bases to trimming and J lost 1 base; unmatched junction nucleotides: 4. Germline CDR1 and CDR2: LGHDT and YNNKEL (reference sequence). This CDR3 is 18 amino acids long. The CDR3: CASSQEGLAGSGANVLTF. The CDR3 DNA sequence: TGTGCCAGCAGCCAAGAAGGGCTAGCGGGGTCTGGGGCCAACGTCCTGACTTTC.

The J gene is TRBJ2-5, the V gene TRBV30, with 7 bases matching TRBD2. This CDR3 contains 13 residues. The germline CDR1 and CDR2 sequences are GTSNPN and SVGIG (reference sequence). V gave up 0 bases and J gave up 2 bases; unmatched junction bases: 0. This CDR3 reads CAWSVGLQETQYF. CDR3 in DNA: TGTGCCTGGAGTGTGGGACTACAAGAGACCCAGTACTTC.

The chain is built from TRBV19 and TRBJ1-4; no firm D call. Trimming cost V 5 bases and J 4 bases, with 11 bases left between them. This CDR3 comprises 14 residues. CDR1 is LNHDA, CDR2 SQIVND, per germline (reference sequence). CDR3: CASSYWGNNEKLFF. CDR3 sequence (DNA): TGTGCCAGTAGTTACTGGGGTAATAATGAAAAACTGTTTTTT.

V usage is TRBV5-1 and J usage is TRBJ2-7, with 7 bases aligning to TRBD1. Looked up from germline, CDR1 is SGHRS and CDR2 is YFSETQ. Trimming took 2 bases from V and 2 from J; bases not matched to a gene: 7. CDR3 length: 15 amino acids. CDR3: CASSFWTGGAYEQYF. The DNA of the CDR3 is TGCGCCAGCAGCTTCTGGACAGGTGGGGCCTACGAGCAGTACTTC.

V gene TRBV7-2 combines with J gene TRBJ2-7; 9 nucleotides match TRBD1. Germline CDR1 is SGHTA and CDR2 is FQGNSA. The CDR3 totals 15 residues. V lost 5 bases to trimming and J lost 5 bases; unmatched junction nucleotides: 10. The CDR3 is CASSRPGQGFNEQYF. The CDR3 DNA reads as TGTGCCAGCAGCCGGCCGGGACAGGGCTTCAACGAGCAGTACTTC.

The CDR3 reads CAISGSRGITGANVLTF. The CDR3 region has the DNA TGTGCCATCAGTGGTTCGCGGGGGATAACTGGGGCCAACGTCCTGACTTTC. The chain combines TRBV10-3 with TRBJ2-6; 7 nucleotides agree with TRBD2. This CDR3 has 17 amino acids. Germline CDR1 and CDR2: ENHRY and SYGVKD. V lost 4 bases to trimming and J lost 2 bases; unmatched junction nucleotides: 8.

The rearrangement links TRBV19 to TRBJ1-1, with 8 bases fitting TRBD1. The CDR3 sequence is 12 residues long. The germline CDR1 and CDR2 sequences are LNHDA and SQIVND (reference sequence). Losses at the gene ends were 3 bases for V and 11 bases for J; bases not matched to a gene: 5. CDR3 residues: CASSILQGDAFF. The CDR3 coding sequence is TGTGCCAGTAGTATTCTACAGGGGGACGCTTTCTTT.

This clone was found once. This sequence joins TRBV7-8 and TRBJ2-7; weak D call: TRBD2 (6 bases). The CDR3 runs to 15 residues. Germline-derived CDR1 and CDR2 are SGHVS and FQNEAQ. Trimming stripped 1 base from V and 3 bases from J, with 13 bases between. The DNA for the CDR3 is TGTGCCAGCAGCTTAGAGGATTCTAGCGTCTACGAGCAGTACTTC. Protein sequence: CASSLEDSSVYEQYF.

The chain employs TRBV11-2 and TRBJ1-6, with no clear D. Germline V gives CDR1 SGHAT, CDR2 FQNNGV. The CDR3 extends over 14 amino acids. V shed 2 bases and J shed 7 bases, with 9 bases lying between them. The CDR3 DNA is TGTGCCAGCAGCTTAACGACTCAGAATTCACCCCTCCACTTT. Translating gives CASSLTTQNSPLHF.

The CDR3 DNA follows: TGTGCCAGCAGCAAAGGTCGGCGGCGGTACGAGCAGTACTTC. Amino acid sequence: CASSKGRRRYEQYF. The chain combines TRBV21-1 with TRBJ2-7; TRBD2 is taken as the D call from the table, unchecked against the DNA. TRBV21-1 is a recognized pseudogene. This CDR3 spans 14 amino acids.

V is TRBV5-4 and J is TRBJ2-3; D is uncertain. The CDR3 covers 15 residues. The V gene lost 4 bases and the J gene lost 3 bases, with 15 bases spanning the gap. CDR1 SGHNT and CDR2 YYREEE come from the germline V gene (reference sequence). CDR3 coding DNA: TGTGCCAGCAGCCCCGCCGGACCAGGAACAGATACGCAGTATTTT. Amino acids: CASSPAGPGTDTQYF. The full variable domain, rest sourced from reference TRBV5-4 and TRBJ2-3, is ETGVTQSPTHLIKTRGQQVTLRCSSQSGHNTVSWYQQALGQGPQFIFQYYREEENGRGNFPPRFSGLQFPNYSSELNVNALELDDSALYLCASSPAGPGTDTQYFGPGTRLTVL.

The rearrangement joins TRBV19 to TRBJ1-4; D is unclear. The CDR3 is 15 amino acids. Germline CDR1 is LNHDA and CDR2 is SQIVND (reference sequence). V dropped 7 bases and J dropped 4 bases, with 16 bases sitting between them. The CDR3 region has the DNA TGTGCCAGTAAATACGCACCCGGATTTAATGAAAAACTGTTTTTT. Protein sequence: CASKYAPGFNEKLFF.

This clone was counted between two and nine times. The chain recombines TRBV19 with TRBJ2-7; the D gene is possibly TRBD2 (6 bases). This CDR3 comprises 14 residues. CDR1 is LNHDA and CDR2 is SQIVND in the germline V gene (reference sequence). Trimming took 5 bases from V and 3 from J, leaving 14 bases between them. CDR3 protein: CASSPAAGGYEQYF. The CDR3 region has the DNA TGTGCCAGTAGTCCGGCGGCCGGGGGCTACGAGCAGTACTTC.

V and J are TRBV5-4 and TRBJ1-2; tentative D call: TRBD1 (6 bases). Germline CDR1 is SGHNT and CDR2 is YYREEE (reference sequence). Trimming took off 7 bases at V and 4 bases at J, with 32 bases between the two ends. The CDR3 sequence is 19 residues long. Here the CDR3 DNA reads TGTGCCAGCTTACCTACCCCGGAGGGGAGGCTCGAGGGGGTCTATGGCTACACCTTC. Translated, it gives CASLPTPEGRLEGVYGYTF.

This clone was seen only a few times. The CDR3 nucleotides are TGTGCCAGCAGCCCGTGGACAGGGGTGTATGGCTACACCTTC. Amino acid sequence: CASSPWTGVYGYTF. This sequence joins TRBV14 and TRBJ1-2; 9 bases agree with TRBD1. Germline V gene data show CDR1 as SGHDN and CDR2 as FVKESK. The ends lost 4 bases at V and 5 bases at J; junction bases unmatched: 5. CDR3 length: 14 residues.

The J gene is TRBJ2-2, the V gene TRBV30; 7 bases are a match to TRBD1. Trimming at V came to 2 bases and at J to 2 bases, leaving 5 bases not matched to a gene. CDR1 GTSNPN and CDR2 SVGIG come from the germline V gene (reference sequence). The CDR3 loop spans 15 amino acids. The CDR3: CAWSRGGTNTGELFF. In DNA, the CDR3 is TGTGCCTGGAGTCGAGGGGGCACTAACACCGGGGAGCTGTTTTTT.